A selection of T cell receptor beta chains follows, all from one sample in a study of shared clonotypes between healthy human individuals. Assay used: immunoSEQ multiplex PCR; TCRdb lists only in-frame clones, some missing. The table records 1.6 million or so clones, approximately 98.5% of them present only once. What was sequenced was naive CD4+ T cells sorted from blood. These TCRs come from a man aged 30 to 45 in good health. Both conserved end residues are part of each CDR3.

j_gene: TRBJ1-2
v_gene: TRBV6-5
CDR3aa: CASRTQGPNYGYTF

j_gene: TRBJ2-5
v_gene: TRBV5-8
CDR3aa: CASSLQGRETQYF

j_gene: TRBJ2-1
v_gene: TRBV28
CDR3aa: CASSLVGGKDEQFF

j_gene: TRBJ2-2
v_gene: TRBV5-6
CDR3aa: CASSLGGLAGELFF

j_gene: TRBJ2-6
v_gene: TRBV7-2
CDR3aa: CASSRGLTRAFSGANVLTF

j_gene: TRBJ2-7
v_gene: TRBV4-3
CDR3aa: CASSQDPTSYEQYF

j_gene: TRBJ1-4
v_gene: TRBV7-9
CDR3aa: CASSLVEGTGEKLFF

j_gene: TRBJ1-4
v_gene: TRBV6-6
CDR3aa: CASSYGTLNEKLFF

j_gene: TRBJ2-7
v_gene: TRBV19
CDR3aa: CASSTGQALYEQYF

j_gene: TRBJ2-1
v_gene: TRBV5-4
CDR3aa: CASSPGGVLNNEQFF

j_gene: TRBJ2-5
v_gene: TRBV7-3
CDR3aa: CASSRGQGETQYF

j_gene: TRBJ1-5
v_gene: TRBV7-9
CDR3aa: CASSSTGGGSNQPQHF

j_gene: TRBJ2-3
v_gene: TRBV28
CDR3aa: CASSLFLLAGAEGTQYF

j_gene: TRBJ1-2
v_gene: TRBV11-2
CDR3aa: CASSLAGDTRRWSYTF

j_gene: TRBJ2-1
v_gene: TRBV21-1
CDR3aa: CASSTKYRLSSYNEQFF

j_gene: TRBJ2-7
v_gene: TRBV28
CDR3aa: CASSLRAPYEQYF

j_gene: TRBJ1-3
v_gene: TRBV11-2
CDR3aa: CASRRDRSGNTIYF

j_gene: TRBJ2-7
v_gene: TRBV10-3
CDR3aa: CAITQDRDSYEQYF

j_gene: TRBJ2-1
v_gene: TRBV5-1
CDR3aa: CASSLGGHEQFF

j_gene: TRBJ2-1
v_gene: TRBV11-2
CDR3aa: CASSLDRGYRVREQFF

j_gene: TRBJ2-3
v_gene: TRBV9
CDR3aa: CASSVGLAGDTQYF

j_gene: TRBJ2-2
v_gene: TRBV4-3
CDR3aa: CASSQVPSREIGELFF

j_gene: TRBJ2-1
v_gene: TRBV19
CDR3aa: CASQVQGGNEQFF

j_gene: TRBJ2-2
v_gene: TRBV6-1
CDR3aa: CASSELGGGAGELFF

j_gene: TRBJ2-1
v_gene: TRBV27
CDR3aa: CASSRLAEGEQFF